This TCR beta chain was captured in a study of tumor-infiltrating lymphocytes in primary liver carcinoma. A primer matching the constant region was used to make TCR beta cDNA from 500 to 650 ng of total RNA. The TCR beta library was amplified through three nested multiplex PCR rounds in a modified ARM-PCR procedure. In the first two PCR rounds, TRBV1-TRBV30 forward primers were paired with a C-beta reverse primer, and each round lasted approximately 10 cycles. MiXCR was run by TCRdb on the multiplex PCR reads, yielding one entry per CDR3 protein. Of 100,000 or so distinct CDR3 sequences listed, around 66% are singletons. The study co-extracted DNA and RNA from about 21-30 mg of unsorted bulk tissue. The CDR3 consists of 15 residues. Germline CDR1 reads MDHEN; CDR2 reads SYDVKM. In this sample, this clonotype turned up a few times. Relative to the germline gene, one junction end is altered; a read error may explain this.

The source of this sequence is a woman aged 55-75 years with primary liver carcinoma and hepatitis B virus infection. The sequenced sample was liver tumor tissue from sampling region 2. Subset meaning: tumor region T2, inferior pole. The chain links TRBV28 to TRBJ1-2; D unclear. Here the CDR3 reads CASSSSTSALYGHTF. CDR3 in DNA: TGTGCCAGCAGTTCCTCGACATCAGCCCTCTATGGCCACACCTTC.